This T cell receptor beta chain was retrieved from a study of shared clonotypes between healthy human individuals. General study results and limits: A few donors had 5% to 6.5% of their naive CD4 clonotypes in common.

Using immunoSEQ multiplex PCR, the repertoire was profiled, and TCRdb retains in-frame clones only, with some absent. The sample contains around 100,000 clones, roughly 70% of which appear only once. Comment on this clone: Its target is not known.

The V gene's germline CDR1 is MDHEN and CDR2 SYDVKM. The CDR3 is made up of 14 amino acids. The chain employs TRBV28 and TRBJ2-5; 10 nucleotides agree with TRBD1. Judging by the DNA end, TRBJ2-7 fits better; the J call may be wrong. The source material was memory CD8+ T cells sorted from blood. Documented subset: CD45RO+ cells pooled with CCR7-negative TemRA cells. This TCR came from a woman in her twenties or thirties in good health. CDR3 residues: CASTGQGGLYEQYF. The CDR3 DNA sequence: TGTGCCAGCACCGGACAGGGGGGCCTGTACGAGCAGTACTTC.